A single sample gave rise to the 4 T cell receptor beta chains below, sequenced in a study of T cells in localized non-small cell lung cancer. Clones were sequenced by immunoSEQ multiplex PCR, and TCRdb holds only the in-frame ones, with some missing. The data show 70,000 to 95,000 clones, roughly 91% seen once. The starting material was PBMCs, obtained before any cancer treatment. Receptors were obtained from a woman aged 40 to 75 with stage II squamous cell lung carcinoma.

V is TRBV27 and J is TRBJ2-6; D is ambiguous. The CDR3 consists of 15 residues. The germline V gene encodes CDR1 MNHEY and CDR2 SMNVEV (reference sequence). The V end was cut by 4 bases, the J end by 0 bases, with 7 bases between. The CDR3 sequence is CASSWLSSGANVLTF. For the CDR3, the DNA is TGTGCCAGCAGTTGGCTGAGCTCTGGGGCCAACGTCCTGACTTTC.

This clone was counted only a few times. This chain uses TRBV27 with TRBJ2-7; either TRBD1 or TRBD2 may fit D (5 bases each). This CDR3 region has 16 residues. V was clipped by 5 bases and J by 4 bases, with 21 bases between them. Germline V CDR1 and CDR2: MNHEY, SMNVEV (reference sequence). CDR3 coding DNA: TGTGCCAGCAGTGGCCTCCGGGACGGCGGGCTTTACGAGCAGTACTTC. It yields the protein CASSGLRDGGLYEQYF.

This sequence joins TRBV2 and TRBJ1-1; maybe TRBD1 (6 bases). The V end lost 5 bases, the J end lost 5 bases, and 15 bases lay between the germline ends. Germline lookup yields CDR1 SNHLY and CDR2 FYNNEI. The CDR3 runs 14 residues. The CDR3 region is CASSSRTASTEAFF. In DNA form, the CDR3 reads TGTGCCAGCAGTTCCCGGACAGCCTCTACTGAAGCTTTCTTT. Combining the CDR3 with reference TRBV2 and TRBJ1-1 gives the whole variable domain EPEVTQTPSHQVTQMGQEVILRCVPISNHLYFYWYRQILGQKVEFLVSFYNNEISEKSEIFDDQFSVERPDGSNFTLKIRSTKLEDSAMYFCASSSRTASTEAFFGQGTRLTVV.

As DNA, the CDR3 is TGTGCCAGTAGGCAACAGGGGCGAGGCAATCAGCCCCAGCATTTT. Translating it yields CASRQQGRGNQPQHF. The rearrangement uses TRBV19 and TRBJ1-5; 7 bases match TRBD1. The V gene end was trimmed by 6 bases and the J gene end by 2 bases; junction bases not matched to a gene: 7. Germline lookup yields CDR1 LNHDA and CDR2 SQIVND (reference sequence). The CDR3 consists of 15 residues.